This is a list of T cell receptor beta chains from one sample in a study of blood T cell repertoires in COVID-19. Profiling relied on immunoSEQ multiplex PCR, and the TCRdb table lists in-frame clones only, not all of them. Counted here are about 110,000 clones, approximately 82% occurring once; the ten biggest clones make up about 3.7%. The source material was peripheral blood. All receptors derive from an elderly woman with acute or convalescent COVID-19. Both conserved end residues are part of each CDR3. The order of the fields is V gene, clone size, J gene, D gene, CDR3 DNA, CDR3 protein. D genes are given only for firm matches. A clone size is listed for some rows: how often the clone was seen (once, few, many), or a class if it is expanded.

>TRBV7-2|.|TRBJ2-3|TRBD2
TGTGCCAGCAGCCCTCTCCGTGCGGTAGCGGGAGGCCACACAGATACGCAGTATTTT
CASSPLRAVAGGHTDTQYF
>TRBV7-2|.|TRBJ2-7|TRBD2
TGTGCCAGCAGCTTAACGACTAGCGGGCGTTCCTACGAGCAGTACTTC
CASSLTTSGRSYEQYF
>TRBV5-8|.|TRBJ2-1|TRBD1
TGTGCCAGCAGCTTTGACTCCGGGACAGGGGGCTTCAATGAGCAGTTCTTC
CASSFDSGTGGFNEQFF
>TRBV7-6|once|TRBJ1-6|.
TGTGCCAGCAGCTGGGGGGACTCCCAAAATTCAGCCCTCCACTTT
CASSWGDSQNSALHF
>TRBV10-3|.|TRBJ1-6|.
TGTGCCATCAGTGAGACAGATACGAATTCACCCCTCCACTTT
CAISETDTNSPLHF
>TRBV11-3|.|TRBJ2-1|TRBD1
TGTGCCAGCAGCTTAGAAGTGGGGACAGGGTACAATGAGCAGTTCTTC
CASSLEVGTGYNEQFF
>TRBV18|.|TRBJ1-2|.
TGTGCCAGCTCCCCACAGGGAGGAAACTATGGCTACACCTTC
CASSPQGGNYGYTF
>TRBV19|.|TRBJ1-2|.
TGTGCCAGTAGTCCAGCAGGGGTCCCCGGTGGCTACACCTTC
CASSPAGVPGGYTF
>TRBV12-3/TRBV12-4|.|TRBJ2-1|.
TGTGCCAGCAAAATAGCGGTGCTCAATGAGCAGTTCTTC
CASKIAVLNEQFF
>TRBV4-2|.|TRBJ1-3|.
TGTGCCAGCAGCCTTTCTTCTTCCGGTTTTTCTGGAAACACCATATATTTT
CASSLSSSGFSGNTIYF
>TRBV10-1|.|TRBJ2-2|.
TGCGCCAGCAGTTGGGGACTTGCCGGGGAGCTGTTTTTT
CASSWGLAGELFF
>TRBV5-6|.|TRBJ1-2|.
TGTGCCAGCAGCTTGAGGAAAGGGGACATAGGCTACACCTTC
CASSLRKGDIGYTF
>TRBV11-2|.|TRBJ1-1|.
TGTGCCAGCAGGGCCCAGGGCCTCGTCGGCACTGAAGCTTTCTTT
CASRAQGLVGTEAFF
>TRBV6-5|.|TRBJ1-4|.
TGTGCCAGCAGACTAACCGGGAAGCTTAATGAAAAACTGTTTTTT
CASRLTGKLNEKLFF
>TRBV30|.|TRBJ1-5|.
TGTGCCTGGAGGGATCACGGGAATCAGCCCCAGCATTTT
CAWRDHGNQPQHF
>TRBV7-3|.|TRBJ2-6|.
TGTGCCAGCAGCTTTATGGAACTAGCTGGGGCCAACGTCCTGACTTTC
CASSFMELAGANVLTF
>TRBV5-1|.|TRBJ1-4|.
TGCGCCAGCAGCTCCGAAACAACAGGGTCCGGGGAAAAACTGTTTTTT
CASSSETTGSGEKLFF
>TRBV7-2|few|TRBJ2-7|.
TGTGCCAGCAGCCTAGACCCCTCGGGGTCCTACGAGCAGTACTTC
CASSLDPSGSYEQYF
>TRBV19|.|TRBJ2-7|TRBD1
TGTGCCAGTAGTGAGGGGACAGGGCCTATCTACGAGCAGTACTTC
CASSEGTGPIYEQYF
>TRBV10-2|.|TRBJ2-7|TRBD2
TGCGCCAGCAGACAGGGACTAGCGGGAAACGTACAGTACTTC
CASRQGLAGNVQYF
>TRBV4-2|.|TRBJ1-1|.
TGTGCCAGCAGCCCCAGCGCTAACACTGAAGCTTTCTTT
CASSPSANTEAFF
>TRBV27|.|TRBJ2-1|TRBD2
TGTGCCAGCAGTTTATATAGCGGGGTTCCCTCCTACAATGAGCAGTTCTTC
CASSLYSGVPSYNEQFF
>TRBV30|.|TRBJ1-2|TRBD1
TGTGCCTGGAGTGTACAGACAGGGCCTTACACCTTC
CAWSVQTGPYTF
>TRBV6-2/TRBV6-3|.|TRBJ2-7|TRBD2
TGTGCCAGCAGCCCCGGACTAGCGGGAGGCTACGAGCAGTACTTC
CASSPGLAGGYEQYF
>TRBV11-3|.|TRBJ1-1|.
TGTGCCAGCAGCTATACACAGGGTAAAGCTTTCTTT
CASSYTQGKAFF
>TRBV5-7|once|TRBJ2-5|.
TGTGCCAGCAGCTTGGTAGGGGGAAGGGAGACCCAGTACTTC
CASSLVGGRETQYF
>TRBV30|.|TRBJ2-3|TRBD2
TGTGCCTGGGGGCGGGGGGCGGAAGATACGCAGTATTTT
CAWGRGAEDTQYF
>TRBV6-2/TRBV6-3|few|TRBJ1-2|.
TGTGCCAGCAGTTACGGGCCGGATTGGGGCTACACCTTC
CASSYGPDWGYTF
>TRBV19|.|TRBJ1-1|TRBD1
TGTGCCAGTAGTACTACAGGGGGGGGCACTGAAGCTTTCTTT
CASSTTGGGTEAFF
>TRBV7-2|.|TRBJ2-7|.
TGTGCCAGCAGCTTAGCGGCTAGCGCCATATATGCCTTC
CASSLAASAIYAF
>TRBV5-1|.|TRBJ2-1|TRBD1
TGCGCCAGCAGCTGGACAGGGGGGGTTGCCCTCAATGAGCAGTTCTTC
CASSWTGGVALNEQFF
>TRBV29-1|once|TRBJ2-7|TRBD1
TGCAGCGGGGGGACAGGACCCTACGAGCAGTACTTC
CSGGTGPYEQYF
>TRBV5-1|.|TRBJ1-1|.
TGCGCCAGCAGCTTGGCCGTCTCTATTTATCCTGAAGCTTTCTTT
CASSLAVSIYPEAFF
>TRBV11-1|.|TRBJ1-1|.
TGTGCCAGCAGCCTAAAACGGTTCGGGAACACTGAAGCTTTCTTT
CASSLKRFGNTEAFF
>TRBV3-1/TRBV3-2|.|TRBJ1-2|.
TGTGCCAGCAGCCAAGATCTGGACTCGGGCTACACCTTC
CASSQDLDSGYTF
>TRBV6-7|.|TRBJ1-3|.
TGTGCCAGCAGTTCACAGGGCCCATTTAAATCTGGAAACACCATATATTTT
CASSSQGPFKSGNTIYF
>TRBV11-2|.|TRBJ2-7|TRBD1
TGTGCCAGCAGCTTAGGATTAAGGGACAGGGACCACGAGCAGTACTTC
CASSLGLRDRDHEQYF
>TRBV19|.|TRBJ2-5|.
TGTGCCAGTAGTATTCAGGGGCTAGAGACCCAGTACTTC
CASSIQGLETQYF